The 8 T cell receptor beta chains below were found in one sample sequenced in a study of shared clonotypes between healthy human individuals. Profiled with immunoSEQ multiplex PCR; TCRdb holds only in-frame clones, not every one. The table records 850,000 to 1,100,000 clones, roughly 80% of them present only once. The sequencing sample was made of memory CD4+ T cells from PBMCs. Described subset: CD45RA-negative fraction. The receptor set was obtained from a man in his late teens or twenties in good health. Some clones in this sample may be carry-over from other donors' samples.

This clone was seen many times. V usage is TRBV5-4 and J usage is TRBJ2-4, with D tentatively TRBD1 or TRBD2 (5 bases each). Trimming took off 4 bases at V and 0 bases at J, with 23 bases between the two ends. This CDR3 region has 19 residues. Germline lookup yields CDR1 SGHNT and CDR2 YYREEE (reference sequence). DNA of the CDR3: TGTGCCAGCAGCGGCCATGACCGGGACCCCCAACTAGCCAAAAACATTCAGTACTTC. Translating it yields CASSGHDRDPQLAKNIQYF.

The genes are TRBV6-1 and TRBJ2-7; a weak D match, TRBD2 (6 bases). The V gene lost 5 bases and the J gene lost 0 bases, with 14 bases spanning the gap. CDR1 and CDR2 (germline): MNHNS, SASEGT. The CDR3 runs to 15 residues. In nucleotides, the CDR3 is TGTGCCAGCAGTAGGACCGCCGGGAGCTCCTACGAGCAGTACTTC. Protein sequence: CASSRTAGSSYEQYF.

The chain links TRBV7-9 to TRBJ2-3, with 10 positions matching TRBD2. This CDR3 is built from 15 residues. Germline CDR1 and CDR2: SEHNR and FQNEAQ (reference sequence). V lost 4 bases to trimming and J lost 1 base; unmatched junction nucleotides: 2. CDR3 coding DNA: TGTGCCAGCAGCTGGACTAGCGGAGGCACAGATACGCAGTATTTT. This translates into CASSWTSGGTDTQYF.

The rearrangement uses TRBV11-2 and TRBJ1-2; 9 bases match TRBD1. Germline trimming cut 5 bases from V and 7 bases from J; bases unmatched to any gene: 8. The CDR3 runs 14 residues. CDR1 is SGHAT and CDR2 is FQNNGV in the germline V gene. The CDR3 here is CASSEVYRGPGYTF. For the CDR3, the DNA is TGTGCCAGCAGCGAGGTCTACAGGGGGCCTGGCTACACCTTC.

J is TRBJ2-7 and V is TRBV4-2, with D possibly being TRBD1 or TRBD2 (5 bases each). In germline, CDR1 is LGHNA, CDR2 YNFKEQ. The CDR3 loop spans 17 amino acids. The V gene lost 0 bases and the J gene lost 2 bases, with 17 bases spanning the gap. The CDR3 DNA reads TGTGCCAGCAGCCAAGAGCCCAGGGACCCAGAAGCCTACGAGCAGTACTTC. Translated, it gives CASSQEPRDPEAYEQYF.

V and J are TRBV7-8 and TRBJ2-5, with D possibly being TRBD1 (6 bases). The CDR3 loop spans 14 amino acids. V lost 1 base and J lost 5, with 11 bases in between. CDR1 SGHVS and CDR2 FQNEAQ come from the germline V gene. The CDR3 coding sequence is TGTGCCAGCAGCTTAGGGACAGTAAGGGAGACCCAGTACTTC. It specifies CASSLGTVRETQYF.

This clone was observed at least ten times. V usage is TRBV5-5 and J usage is TRBJ2-7; D gene unclear. CDR3 size: 13 residues. V was shortened by 0 bases and J by 6 bases, with 10 bases between the two germline ends. CDR1 is SGHKS, CDR2 YYEKEE, per germline (reference sequence). This CDR3 is CASSLAPRTEQYF. The CDR3, as DNA: TGTGCCAGCAGCTTGGCCCCGCGGACCGAGCAGTACTTC.

The CDR3 DNA follows: TGTGCCAGCAGCTCCAACCTACACGCGAACACCGGGGAGCTGTTTTTT. Translated, it gives CASSSNLHANTGELFF. The rearrangement links TRBV28 to TRBJ2-2; D remains unclear. Germline V lookup: CDR1 MDHEN, CDR2 SYDVKM. The CDR3 contains 16 residues. V was clipped by 6 bases and J by 0 bases, with 14 bases between them.